These 12 T cell receptor beta chains were sequenced from one sample in a study of cytomegalovirus exposure and HLA in healthy donors. PCR involved 60 Vbeta and 13 Jbeta primers. Libraries were prepared by immunoSEQ multiplex PCR; TCRdb keeps only in-frame clonotypes and omits some of them. The sample includes roughly 150,000 clones, approximately 84% seen only once; the top ten take about 2.3%. The sample taken for sequencing was PBMCs. The receptors were sampled from a woman aged 18 to 35 in good health and CMV-seronegative.

The V call is TRBV28, the J call TRBJ1-2; 8 bases line up with TRBD1. Germline trimming cut 5 bases from V and 7 bases from J; bases unmatched to any gene: 12. The CDR3 runs 15 residues. The germline V gene has CDR1 MDHEN and CDR2 SYDVKM. The CDR3 DNA sequence: TGTGCCAGCAGTACTCATCAGGGGGCGCGGCGTGGCTACACCTTC. Translation gives CASSTHQGARRGYTF.

This chain connects TRBV7-2 to TRBJ2-7; 8 bases are shared with TRBD2. The germline V gene has CDR1 SGHTA and CDR2 FQGNSA. The CDR3 has 13 amino acids. With V trimmed by 3 bases and J by 3 bases, 1 base remained unmatched. Here the CDR3 reads CASSFTSGYEQYF. CDR3 DNA: TGTGCCAGCAGCTTCACTAGCGGCTACGAGCAGTACTTC.

The V call is TRBV28, the J call TRBJ1-2, with 7 nucleotides matching TRBD1. This CDR3 has 15 amino acids. The germline gives CDR1 MDHEN, CDR2 SYDVKM. After removal of 5 bases from V and 4 bases from J, the junction contained 10 bases not matched to a gene. CDR3 loop: CASSPATGTVYGYTF. Here the CDR3 DNA reads TGTGCCAGCAGTCCTGCGACAGGGACCGTCTATGGCTACACCTTC.

V gene TRBV12-5 combines with J gene TRBJ2-2, with 10 nucleotides matching TRBD1. Germline V lookup: CDR1 LGHNT, CDR2 FRNRAP. CDR3 length equals 19 residues. Trimming cost V 1 base and J 3 bases; bases outside gene matches: 11. The CDR3 protein is CASGLAIQSTGGYTGELFF. Here the CDR3 DNA reads TGTGCTAGTGGTTTGGCTATACAATCGACAGGGGGCTACACCGGGGAGCTGTTTTTT. Full variable domain (outside the CDR3, taken from reference TRBV12-5 and TRBJ2-2): DARVTQTPRHKVTEMGQEVTMRCQPILGHNTVFWYRQTMMQGLELLAYFRNRAPLDDSGMPKDRFSAEMPDATLATLKIQPSEPRDSAVYFCASGLAIQSTGGYTGELFFGEGSRLTVL.

The V gene is TRBV4-3, the J gene TRBJ2-7; 9 bases agree with TRBD1. Trimming at V came to 4 bases and at J to 6 bases, leaving 10 bases not matched to a gene. CDR3 length: 15 amino acids. CDR1 is LGHNA, CDR2 YSLEER, per germline. The CDR3 loop reads CASSRAWDRVSEQYF. The DNA for the CDR3 is TGCGCCAGCAGCCGGGCGTGGGACAGGGTATCCGAGCAGTACTTC.

V usage is TRBV19 and J usage is TRBJ1-5, with D possibly being TRBD1 (5 bases). Germline V gene data show CDR1 as LNHDA and CDR2 as SQIVND (reference sequence). V was trimmed by 5 bases and J by 2 bases, leaving 13 bases between them. The CDR3 totals 15 residues. The CDR3, as DNA: TGTGCCAGTAGTGTGGACACCCTTGGCAATCAGCCCCAGCATTTT. It is translated as CASSVDTLGNQPQHF. Looking up the rest from reference TRBV19 and TRBJ1-5 gives the full variable domain: DGGITQSPKYLFRKEGQNVTLSCEQNLNHDAMYWYRQDPGQGLRLIYYSQIVNDFQKGDIAEGYSVSREKKESFPLTVTSAQKNPTAFYLCASSVDTLGNQPQHFGDGTRLSIL.

This clone was detected only once. The chain has TRBV11-1 and TRBJ1-1; tentative D call: TRBD1 (5 bases). This CDR3 comprises 14 residues. Trimming removed 3 bases at V and 8 bases at J, with 16 bases between. From germline, CDR1 is SGHAT and CDR2 FQDESV (reference sequence). As DNA, the CDR3 is TGTGCCAGCAGCTTCGGTTCTGGACATCCAGAAGCTTTCTTT. This gives the protein CASSFGSGHPEAFF.

This clone has only a few counts. This chain connects TRBV13 to TRBJ2-7; a weak D match, TRBD1 (5 bases). CDR3 length: 18 amino acids. Looked up from germline, CDR1 is PRHDT and CDR2 is FYEKMQ (reference sequence). Trimming stripped 0 bases from V and 5 bases from J, with 23 bases between. The CDR3 nucleotides read TGTGCCAGCAGCTTAGGCCTTTTCGAAGCTGGGGCGAGAAACGAGCAGTACTTC. It encodes CASSLGLFEAGARNEQYF.

The chain recombines TRBV28 with TRBJ1-2; D is uncertain. Looked up from germline, CDR1 is MDHEN and CDR2 is SYDVKM. This CDR3 has 13 residues. V was cut by 7 bases and J by 4 bases, with 13 bases left in between. CDR3: CASTLGPIYGYTF. The CDR3 DNA sequence: TGTGCCAGCACCCTCGGTCCGATCTATGGCTACACCTTC.

This rearrangement joins TRBV5-3 to TRBJ2-1; D remains unclear. TRBV5-3 is an open reading frame whose function is uncertain. The V and J ends lost 0 bases and 3 bases respectively, with 10 bases between them. This CDR3 region has 15 residues. The CDR3 nucleotides read TGTGCCAGAAGCTTGGGACTCGTTATCTACAATGAGCAGTTCTTC. This gives the protein CARSLGLVIYNEQFF.

This clone was detected a few times. The rearrangement joins TRBV7-2 to TRBJ2-7, with 9 bases matching TRBD1. CDR1 is SGHTA and CDR2 is FQGNSA in the germline V gene. The length of the CDR3 is 14 residues. V was pared by 5 bases and J by 6 bases, with 8 bases of the junction left unmatched. The CDR3 here is CASSRGTGSSEQYF. The CDR3 DNA follows: TGTGCCAGCAGCCGAGGGACAGGGTCGAGCGAGCAGTACTTC.

The chain employs TRBV2 and TRBJ2-5, with D unclear. The CDR3 is 14 amino acids. The V end was cut by 3 bases, the J end by 1 base, with 9 bases between. The V gene's germline CDR1 is SNHLY and CDR2 FYNNEI. This CDR3 is CASSDSGVQETQYF. CDR3 DNA sequence: TGTGCCAGCAGTGATTCCGGTGTCCAAGAGACCCAGTACTTC.